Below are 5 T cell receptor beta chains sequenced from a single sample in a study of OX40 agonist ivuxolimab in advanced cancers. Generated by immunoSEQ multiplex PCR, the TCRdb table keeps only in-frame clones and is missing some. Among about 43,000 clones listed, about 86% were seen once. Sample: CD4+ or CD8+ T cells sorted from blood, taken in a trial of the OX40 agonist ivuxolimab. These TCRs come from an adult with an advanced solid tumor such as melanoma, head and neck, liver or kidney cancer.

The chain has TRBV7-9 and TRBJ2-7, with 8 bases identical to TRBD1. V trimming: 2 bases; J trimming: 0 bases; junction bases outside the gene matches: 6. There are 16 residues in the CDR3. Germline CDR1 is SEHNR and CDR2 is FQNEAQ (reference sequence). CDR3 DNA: TGTGCCAGCAGCTTAACCGGGACAGGTCCCTCCTACGAGCAGTACTTC. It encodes CASSLTGTGPSYEQYF.

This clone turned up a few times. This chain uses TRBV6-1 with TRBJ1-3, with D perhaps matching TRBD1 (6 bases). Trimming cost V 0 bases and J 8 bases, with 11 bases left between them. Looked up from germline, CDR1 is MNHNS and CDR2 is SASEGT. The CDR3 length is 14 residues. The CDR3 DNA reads TGTGCCAGCAGTGAAGCGTTGGGGGCCGACACCATATATTTT. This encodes CASSEALGADTIYF.

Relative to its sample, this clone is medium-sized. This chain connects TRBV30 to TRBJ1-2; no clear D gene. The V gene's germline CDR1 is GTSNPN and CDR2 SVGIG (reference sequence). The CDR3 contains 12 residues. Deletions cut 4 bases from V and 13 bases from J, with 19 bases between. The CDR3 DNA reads TGTGCCTGGAACAACGAACAGCCGGTTTTCACCTTC. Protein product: CAWNNEQPVFTF. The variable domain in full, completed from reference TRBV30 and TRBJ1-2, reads SQTIHQWPATLVQPVGSPLSLECTVEGTSNPNLYWYRQAAGRGLQLLFYSVGIGQISSEVPQNLSASRPQDRQFILSSKKLLLSDSGFYLCAWNNEQPVFTFGSGTRLTVV.

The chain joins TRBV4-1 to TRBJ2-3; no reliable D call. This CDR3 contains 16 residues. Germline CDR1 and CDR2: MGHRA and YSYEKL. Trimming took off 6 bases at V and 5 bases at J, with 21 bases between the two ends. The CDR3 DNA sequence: TGCGCCAGCAGTCCTCTTTACATGCCCCGTGGAGATACGCAGTATTTT. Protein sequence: CASSPLYMPRGDTQYF.

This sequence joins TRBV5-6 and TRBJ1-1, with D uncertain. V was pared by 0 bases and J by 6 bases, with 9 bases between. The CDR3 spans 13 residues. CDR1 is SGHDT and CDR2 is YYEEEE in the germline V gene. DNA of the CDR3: TGTGCCAGCAGCTTGGAAGGTATTGCTGAAGCTTTCTTT. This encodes CASSLEGIAEAFF.